Shown below are 29 T cell receptor beta chains from a single sample sequenced in a study of blood T cell repertoires in COVID-19. The repertoire was sequenced with immunoSEQ multiplex PCR; TCRdb's copy has only in-frame clones and lacks some. The sample includes under 140,000 clones, 70% to 90% seen only once; the top ten take around 5.1%. Sequencing input: peripheral blood. Receptors originate from a human donor in a cohort sampled during active COVID-19.

The J gene is TRBJ2-2, the V gene TRBV4-2, with 9 bases matching TRBD2. V lost 1 base and J lost 8; bases outside the gene matches: 8. This CDR3 is 16 amino acids long. Per the germline V gene, CDR1 is LGHNA and CDR2 is YNFKEQ. CDR3 in amino acids: CASSQVAGGLRGELFF. The CDR3 region has the DNA TGTGCCAGCAGCCAAGTGGCGGGGGGGCTAAGAGGGGAGCTGTTTTTT.

This chain joins TRBV18 and TRBJ2-3, with TRBD2 matching 10 bases. Trimming cost V 3 bases and J 2 bases; bases outside gene matches: 2. Per the germline V gene, CDR1 is KGHSH and CDR2 is LQKENI. This CDR3 spans 15 amino acids. CDR3 sequence reads: CASSPLAGDTDTQYF. Written as DNA, the CDR3 is TGTGCCAGCTCACCGCTAGCGGGAGACACAGATACGCAGTATTTT.

This sequence joins TRBV7-8 and TRBJ1-1; weak D call: TRBD1 (5 bases). Germline CDR1 is SGHVS and CDR2 is FQNEAQ. Trimming removed 5 bases at V and 4 bases at J, with 14 bases between. The CDR3 is made up of 14 amino acids. The CDR3 region has the DNA TGTGCCAGCAGCCTCAGGGAGGGAGGCACTGAAGCTTTCTTT. Residues: CASSLREGGTEAFF.

The rearrangement links TRBV4-1 to TRBJ2-7; TRBD1 might be the D (5 bases). The V gene lost 3 bases and the J gene lost 5 bases, with 11 bases spanning the gap. The germline gives CDR1 MGHRA, CDR2 YSYEKL. The CDR3 spans 13 residues. The CDR3 region has the DNA TGCGCCAGCAGCCACCCCAGGGTCGACGAGCAGTACTTC. Residues: CASSHPRVDEQYF.

The J gene is TRBJ2-3, the V gene TRBV19; 8 bases fit TRBD2. Germline trimming cut 6 bases from V and 2 bases from J; bases unmatched to any gene: 4. The CDR3 has 14 amino acids. Germline CDR1 LNHDA, CDR2 SQIVND (reference sequence). In DNA, the CDR3 is TGTGCCAGTAGGCGGGGGGCGGACACAGATACGCAGTATTTT. Translation: CASRRGADTDTQYF.

J is TRBJ2-1 and V is TRBV5-1, with 7 bases lining up with TRBD2. J was trimmed by 2 bases and V by 3 bases; bases with no gene match: 11. The length of the CDR3 is 17 residues. CDR1 and CDR2 (germline): SGHRS, YFSETQ. The CDR3 region is CASSSGSVRGAYNEQFF. CDR3 sequence (DNA): TGCGCCAGCAGCTCCGGTAGCGTCCGGGGGGCCTACAATGAGCAGTTCTTC.

V and J are TRBV5-5 and TRBJ1-2; D call uncertain. The germline V gene encodes CDR1 SGHKS and CDR2 YYEKEE (reference sequence). V was pared by 0 bases and J by 1 base, with 7 bases between. The CDR3 covers 14 residues. The CDR3 loop is CASSLGTVNYGYTF. In DNA form, the CDR3 reads TGTGCCAGCAGCTTGGGAACAGTTAACTATGGCTACACCTTC.

The chain has TRBV5-1 and TRBJ1-6; D is undetermined. The CDR3 length is 14 residues. CDR1 and CDR2 (germline): SGHRS, YFSETQ. V was shortened by 2 bases and J by 10 bases, with 13 bases between the two germline ends. In nucleotides, the CDR3 is TGCGCCAGCAGCTTAAGTCGGAGTTACTCACCCCTCCACTTT. Residues: CASSLSRSYSPLHF.

The chain has TRBV5-1 and TRBJ2-5, with 8 bases that match TRBD2. This CDR3 spans 15 amino acids. Germline assignment: CDR1 SGHRS and CDR2 YFSETQ. V shed 4 bases, J shed 2 bases, and the junction held 7 bases outside the gene matches. CDR3 protein: CASSRNPGGQETQYF. CDR3 DNA sequence: TGCGCCAGCAGCCGTAACCCGGGGGGGCAAGAGACCCAGTACTTC. Looking up the rest from reference TRBV5-1 and TRBJ2-5 gives the full variable domain: KAGVTQTPRYLIKTRGQQVTLSCSPISGHRSVSWYQQTPGQGLQFLFEYFSETQRNKGNFPGRFSGRQFSNSRSEMNVSTLELGDSALYLCASSRNPGGQETQYFGPGTRLLVL.

The J gene is TRBJ2-5, the V gene TRBV6-6, with D possibly matching TRBD1 (5 bases). Per the germline V gene, CDR1 is MNHNY and CDR2 is SVGAGI (reference sequence). V was trimmed by 5 bases and J by 12 bases, leaving 13 bases between them. The CDR3 covers 11 residues. This CDR3 is CASSGHSSKYF. Here the CDR3 DNA reads TGTGCCAGCAGTGGACACTCTTCAAAGTACTTC.

The V call is TRBV29-1, the J call TRBJ1-1; tentative D call: TRBD1 (5 bases). With 2 bases removed from V and 0 bases from J, the gap between germline ends came to 13 bases. This CDR3 region has 15 residues. The germline V gene has CDR1 SQVTM and CDR2 ANQGSEA. In DNA, the CDR3 is TGCAGCGTTGAAACTCGACAGAGTTTGAACACTGAAGCTTTCTTT. It is translated as CSVETRQSLNTEAFF.

The CDR3 protein is CASSPGQRETQYF. The DNA of the CDR3 is TGTGCCAGCAGCCCTGGACAAAGAGAGACCCAGTACTTC. The gene calls are TRBV7-3 and TRBJ2-5; perhaps TRBD1 as D (5 bases). Germline assignment: CDR1 SGHTA and CDR2 FQGTGA. The CDR3 sequence is 13 residues long. Deletions cut 5 bases from V and 4 bases from J, with 11 bases between.

CDR3 sequence reads: CAWSVIGTNEKLFF. CDR3 nucleotides: TGTGCCTGGAGTGTGATCGGAACTAATGAAAAACTGTTTTTT. This chain connects TRBV30 to TRBJ1-4; no clear D gene. Germline V CDR1 and CDR2: GTSNPN, SVGIG (reference sequence). V was cut by 0 bases and J by 1 base, with 6 bases left in between. The CDR3 extends over 14 amino acids.

This clone has only one observation. The gene calls are TRBV7-9 and TRBJ2-5; 7 nucleotides line up with TRBD1. This CDR3 has 14 amino acids. Germline CDR1 and CDR2: SEHNR and FQNEAQ (reference sequence). V shed 5 bases and J 4 bases; nucleotides not matched to a gene: 7. CDR3 sequence (DNA): TGTGCCAGCAGCGCATCGACAGGGCGAGAGACCCAGTACTTC. Encoded protein: CASSASTGRETQYF. Based on the CDR3 plus reference TRBV7-9 and TRBJ2-5, the full variable domain is DTGVSQNPRHKITKRGQNVTFRCDPISEHNRLYWYRQTLGQGPEFLTYFQNEAQLEKSRLLSDRFSAERPKGSFSTLEIQRTEQGDSAMYLCASSASTGRETQYFGPGTRLLVL.

The chain couples TRBV5-4 to TRBJ2-1, with TRBD2 matching 8 bases. CDR3 length: 15 amino acids. The junction had 5 bases not matched to a gene; V was cut back by 2 bases and J by 4 bases. Germline-derived CDR1 and CDR2 are SGHNT and YYREEE (reference sequence). The CDR3 spells CASSLGSGVYNEQFF. Here the CDR3 DNA reads TGTGCCAGCAGCTTAGGTAGCGGGGTATACAATGAGCAGTTCTTC.

This clone was counted a few times. V and J are TRBV24-1 and TRBJ1-6; 7 bases fit TRBD1. Germline CDR1 and CDR2: KGHDR and SFDVKD. Trimming cost V 11 bases and J 7 bases; bases outside gene matches: 7. This CDR3 contains 13 residues. In DNA form, the CDR3 reads TGTGCCAAGCCCACAGGGGAGAATTCACCCCTCCACTTT. Amino acid sequence: CAKPTGENSPLHF.

The chain carries TRBV30 and TRBJ2-7; maybe TRBD2 (6 bases). There are 17 residues in the CDR3. V lost 1 base to trimming and J lost 0 bases, with 19 bases between them. CDR1 and CDR2 from the germline V gene are GTSNPN and SVGIG (reference sequence). The CDR3: CAWSGGRKAPRSYEQYF. In DNA, the CDR3 is TGTGCCTGGAGTGGGGGGAGGAAGGCACCCCGCTCCTACGAGCAGTACTTC.

This clone was counted a single time. V usage is TRBV15 and J usage is TRBJ1-3, with D possibly matching TRBD1 (6 bases). CDR3 length: 16 amino acids. V lost 0 bases and J lost 5, with 14 bases in between. Germline CDR1 reads LNHNV; CDR2 reads YYDKDF (reference sequence). This CDR3 reads CATSREEGGRRNTIYF. The DNA of the CDR3 is TGTGCCACCAGCAGAGAGGAAGGGGGACGTCGAAACACCATATATTTT.

The V gene is TRBV2, the J gene TRBJ2-5, with 7 bases identical to TRBD2. The CDR3 consists of 15 residues. Germline-derived CDR1 and CDR2 are SNHLY and FYNNEI. The V and J ends lost 0 bases and 2 bases, in that order; junction bases with no gene match: 3. For the CDR3, the DNA is TGTGCCAGCAGTGAAGCTTCAGCGGGACAAGAGACCCAGTACTTC. This sequence encodes CASSEASAGQETQYF.

This chain uses TRBV5-1 with TRBJ2-3, with unresolved D. The CDR3 is made up of 14 amino acids. V dropped 5 bases and J dropped 3 bases, with 13 bases sitting between them. CDR1 and CDR2 from the germline V gene are SGHRS and YFSETQ. The CDR3 nucleotides read TGCGCCAGCAGAGGCACCACACAGACAGATACGCAGTATTTT. It codes for CASRGTTQTDTQYF.

The chain employs TRBV29-1 and TRBJ2-1; 10 bases are shared with TRBD2. The CDR3 spans 16 residues. V dropped 3 bases and J dropped 8; count of bases not matched to a gene: 13. The V gene's germline CDR1 is SQVTM and CDR2 ANQGSEA. The CDR3 DNA is TGCAGCGTTGATGGGCTAGCGGGAGCTCTTAGGGATGAGCAGTTCTTC. The encoded protein is CSVDGLAGALRDEQFF.

This clone showed up just once. The chain combines TRBV10-3 with TRBJ1-1; a possible D gene is TRBD1 (6 bases). This CDR3 has 12 residues. V was shortened by 9 bases and J by 0 bases, with 8 bases between the two germline ends. From germline, CDR1 is ENHRY and CDR2 SYGVKD. CDR3 loop: CAISGVNTEAFF. The CDR3 DNA reads TGTGCCATTTCAGGGGTGAACACTGAAGCTTTCTTT.

This CDR3 is CASSPGQYTGELFF. Here the CDR3 DNA reads TGTGCCAGCAGCCCGGGACAATACACCGGGGAGCTGTTTTTT. The chain carries TRBV7-3 and TRBJ2-2; weak D call: TRBD1 (6 bases). V lost 5 bases, J lost 3 bases, and 10 bases lay in between. The CDR3 runs 14 residues. Looked up from germline, CDR1 is SGHTA and CDR2 is FQGTGA.

The chain uses TRBV10-3 and TRBJ1-5; 7 bases align to TRBD1. The germline gives CDR1 ENHRY, CDR2 SYGVKD. J gave up 2 bases and V 7 bases, and 8 bases lay outside the gene matches. The CDR3 covers 15 residues. This CDR3 is CAIKPDREGNQPQHF. In DNA, the CDR3 is TGTGCCATCAAACCCGACAGGGAGGGCAATCAGCCCCAGCATTTT.

Regarding this clone: Within the sample, other DNA sequences also encode this same CDR3. This chain joins TRBV6-1 and TRBJ1-1; TRBD1 aligns across 7 bases. The CDR3 sequence is 14 residues long. Trimming at V came to 1 base and at J to 3 bases, leaving 2 bases not matched to a gene. The germline CDR1 and CDR2 sequences are MNHNS and SASEGT. The DNA of the CDR3 is TGTGCCAGCAGTGAAGACAGGGGTGACACTGAAGCTTTCTTT. Amino acids: CASSEDRGDTEAFF.

This chain joins TRBV5-1 and TRBJ2-5; D is ambiguous. V gave up 0 bases and J gave up 4 bases, with 7 bases separating them. This CDR3 has 13 residues. The germline V gene has CDR1 SGHRS and CDR2 YFSETQ. CDR3 sequence reads: CASSLGLRETQYF. CDR3 in DNA: TGCGCCAGCAGCTTGGGTTTGAGAGAGACCCAGTACTTC.

This clone has a single count. The J gene is TRBJ2-7, the V gene TRBV5-5; no definite D call. The CDR3 covers 11 residues. The V and J ends lost 4 bases and 5 bases respectively, with 7 bases between them. Germline values: CDR1 SGHKS, CDR2 YYEKEE (reference sequence). The CDR3 DNA sequence: TGTGCCAGCAGCCTCGAGAACGAGCAGTACTTC. It codes for CASSLENEQYF. Variable domain in full (rest from reference TRBV5-5 and TRBJ2-7): DAGVTQSPTHLIKTRGQQVTLRCSPISGHKSVSWYQQVLGQGPQFIFQYYEKEERGRGNFPDRFSARQFPNYSSELNVNALLLGDSALYLCASSLENEQYFGPGTRLTVT.

The genes are TRBV5-4 and TRBJ2-3, with D possibly matching TRBD1 (6 bases). The CDR3 runs to 14 residues. V was cut by 4 bases and J by 5 bases, with 14 bases left in between. Germline values: CDR1 SGHNT, CDR2 YYREEE (reference sequence). This CDR3 is CASSAWSQGDTQYF. DNA for the CDR3: TGTGCCAGCAGCGCCTGGTCACAGGGAGATACGCAGTATTTT.

V usage is TRBV7-9 and J usage is TRBJ2-3; D remains unclear. Trimming took 6 bases from V and 6 from J, leaving 10 bases between them. The CDR3 loop spans 12 amino acids. In germline, CDR1 is SEHNR, CDR2 FQNEAQ (reference sequence). Written as DNA, the CDR3 is TGTGCCAGCAGGTTGCTTAGCGATACGCAGTATTTT. The encoded protein is CASRLLSDTQYF.